These 22 T cell receptor beta chains were sequenced from one sample in a study of T cell clonality in common variable immunodeficiency. Overall study results and limits: Fewer deletions and N-nucleotide insertions were reportedly seen in common variable immunodeficiency TCR beta sequences.

The antigens for these receptors are not known. Sequenced by immunoSEQ multiplex PCR; TCRdb stores in-frame clones only, minus some. Singletons are absent from the sample, which has fewer than 25,000 clones. Sequencing was done on a sample of peripheral blood mononuclear cells. Receptors originate from a human donor with common variable immunodeficiency.

This clone was detected a few times. From the germline J gene comes the end of the CDR3, since the read stops 3 residues before it. The chain employs TRBV13 and TRBJ2-1, with D unclear. The CDR3 length is 12 residues. CDR1 and CDR2 (germline): PRHDT, FYEKMQ (reference sequence). Between the trimmed V and J ends, which lost 0 bases and 7 bases, there was a span of 4 bases. The chain's CDR3 is CASSLGSNEQFF. The sequenced part of the CDR3 DNA is TGTGCCAGCAGCTTAGGGTCAAATGAG.

A few counts support this clone. The read terminates 3 residues before the CDR3 end, so the remaining end is supplied by the germline J gene. This rearrangement joins TRBV7-3 to TRBJ2-1; 7 bases match TRBD2. The CDR3 is 13 amino acids. The V segment lost 3 bases and the J segment 6 bases; nucleotides outside the gene matches: 2. Germline CDR1 SGHTA, CDR2 FQGTGA. CDR3: CASSLGGVNEQFF. The DNA read from the CDR3 is TGTGCCAGCAGCTTGGGAGGGGTCAATGAG.

Only a few counts were recorded for this clone. The read ends 3 residues shy of where the CDR3 ends; the end is completed using the germline J gene. V gene TRBV7-9 combines with J gene TRBJ2-3, with D perhaps TRBD2 (6 bases). V lost 5 bases, J lost 2 bases, and 14 bases lay in between. The CDR3 totals 15 residues. Germline CDR1 and CDR2: SEHNR and FQNEAQ (reference sequence). The covered CDR3 bases are TGTGCCAGCAGCAAAACCGGGACTTTCACAGATACG. It yields the protein CASSKTGTFTDT. The CDR3 as a whole reads CASSKTGTFTDTQYF. The full variable domain, with the rest looked up from reference TRBV7-9 and TRBJ2-3, is DTGVSQNPRHKITKRGQNVTFRCDPISEHNRLYWYRQTLGQGPEFLTYFQNEAQLEKSRLLSDRFSAERPKGSFSTLEIQRTEQGDSAMYLCASSKTGTFTDTQYFGPGTRLTVL.

There are many counts of this clone. The read ends 3 residues early relative to the CDR3; the germline J gene fills the gap. The rearrangement joins TRBV12-3 or TRBV12-4 to TRBJ1-6, with D unclear. Trimming removed 1 base at V and 0 bases at J, with 4 bases between. The CDR3 totals 15 residues. CDR3 protein: CASSLEGSYNSPLHF. The CDR3 bases that were read are TGTGCCAGCAGTTTAGAGGGCTCCTATAATTCACCC.

Partial CDR3 DNA: TGCAGCGTTCTTAGGACAGCCCAAGAGACC. This encodes CSVLRTAQET. In full, the CDR3 reads CSVLRTAQETQYF. This rearrangement joins TRBV29-1 to TRBJ2-5, with D perhaps matching TRBD1 (6 bases). The DNA ends 3 residues before the CDR3 does, and the rest of the CDR3 is filled in from the germline J gene. The length of the CDR3 is 13 residues. With 5 bases removed from V and 1 base from J, the gap between germline ends came to 11 bases. Looked up from germline, CDR1 is SQVTM and CDR2 is ANQGSEA.

There are a few counts of this clone. Read sequence stops 3 residues before the CDR3 end, and the germline J gene provides the missing end. The rearrangement uses TRBV7-2 and TRBJ2-5, with 7 bases that match TRBD1. This CDR3 is 14 amino acids long. The V segment lost 5 bases and the J segment 5 bases; nucleotides outside the gene matches: 8. Germline CDR1 reads SGHTA; CDR2 reads FQGNSA. The covered CDR3 bases are TGTGCCAGCAGCCCGACAGGGTCCTACGAGACC. Translating gives CASSPTGSYET. The full CDR3 protein is CASSPTGSYETQYF.

Concerning this clone: The sequence runs out 3 residues before the end of the CDR3; the remainder is reconstructed from the germline J gene. The rearrangement links TRBV7-2 to TRBJ1-2, with D possibly TRBD1 on 5 matching bases. V was shortened by 8 bases and J by 1 base, with 11 bases between the two germline ends. This CDR3 has 13 amino acids. Germline CDR1 reads SGHTA; CDR2 reads FQGNSA. CDR3 sequence reads: CASSLQVNYGYTF. The DNA read from the CDR3 is TGTGCCAGCTCATTACAGGTTAACTATGGC.

Of note for this clone: The CDR3 extends 3 residues past the end of the read, so its final part is completed from the germline J gene. The rearrangement links TRBV19 to TRBJ1-1; possible D gene TRBD1, 6 bases. CDR1 and CDR2 from the germline V gene are LNHDA and SQIVND (reference sequence). This CDR3 has 13 amino acids. Between the trimmed V and J ends, which lost 4 bases and 4 bases, there was a span of 10 bases. The CDR3 is CASSKGVGTEAFF. Partial CDR3 DNA: TGTGCCAGTAGTAAGGGGGTTGGCACTGAA.

This clone appeared a few times. The CDR3 end lies 3 residues beyond the end of the read and is filled in from the germline J gene. V is TRBV7-2 and J is TRBJ1-5; TRBD1 is a possible D gene (6 bases). Germline V CDR1 and CDR2: SGHTA, FQGNSA. Trimming left V 5 bases short and J 3 bases short, with 14 bases between. The CDR3 contains 15 residues. The CDR3 loop is CASSPGQLFNQPQHF. The CDR3 DNA, read in part, is TGTGCCAGCAGCCCCGGACAGCTCTTCAATCAGCCC.

CDR3 DNA, as far as it was read: TGTGCCAGCAGCAGATTACCGGGACAGGGAGAGAACACTGAA. This gives the protein CASSRLPGQGENTE. The entire CDR3 is CASSRLPGQGENTEAFF. The rearrangement uses TRBV6-2 or TRBV6-3 and TRBJ1-1; 9 nucleotides align to TRBD1. The CDR3 end is not reached by the read, which stops 3 residues before it; the germline J gene fills it in. Per germline, CDR1 MNHEY and CDR2 SVGEGT. The CDR3 covers 17 residues. V shed 6 bases, J shed 1 base, and the junction held 12 bases outside the gene matches.

A word on this clone: The read comes to an end 3 residues before the CDR3 does, leaving the germline J gene to fill in the end. The chain combines TRBV5-1 with TRBJ2-7, with 9 positions matching TRBD1. CDR1 and CDR2 (germline): SGHRS, YFSETQ. Trimming took 0 bases from V and 2 from J; bases not matched to a gene: 12. CDR3 length: 18 amino acids. CDR3 region: CASSLDTGGEYLTYEQYF. CDR3 bases read: TGCGCCAGCAGCTTGGATACAGGGGGCGAATACCTAACCTACGAG.

This clone has only a few counts. The read comes to an end 3 residues before the CDR3 does, leaving the germline J gene to fill in the end. V gene TRBV13 combines with J gene TRBJ1-3; TRBD1 is a possible D gene (5 bases). The CDR3 is 12 residues long. Per germline, CDR1 PRHDT and CDR2 FYEKMQ (reference sequence). Partial CDR3 DNA: TGTGCCAGCAGCTTCTCTAGCGGGGGG. Protein: CASSFSSGG. The CDR3 reads in full as CASSFSSGGIYF.

The table lists this clone with a few counts. The read is 3 residues too short to cover the CDR3 end, so that end is filled in from the germline J gene. The chain links TRBV30 to TRBJ2-3; TRBD2 agrees at 7 bases. CDR3 size: 15 residues. Losses at the gene ends were 0 bases for V and 6 bases for J; bases not matched to a gene: 9. Per the germline V gene, CDR1 is GTSNPN and CDR2 is SVGIG (reference sequence). The covered CDR3 bases are TGTGCCTGGAGTGTATCAGCGGGACTTTGGGATACG. Its protein is CAWSVSAGLWDT. From start to end, the CDR3 is CAWSVSAGLWDTQYF.

The CDR3 DNA, read in part, is TGTGCCAGTAGTCGAACCGGGACTGTGAGCTCCTACGAG. This gives the protein CASSRTGTVSSYE. The whole CDR3 region reads CASSRTGTVSSYEQYF. The chain carries TRBV19 and TRBJ2-7, with D possibly being TRBD2 (6 bases). The read is 3 residues too short to cover the CDR3 end, so that end is filled in from the germline J gene. The length of the CDR3 is 16 residues. The V gene lost 5 bases and the J gene lost 0 bases, with 17 bases spanning the gap. Germline lookup yields CDR1 LNHDA and CDR2 SQIVND (reference sequence).

For this clone: The read terminates 3 residues before the CDR3 end, so the remaining end is supplied by the germline J gene. The chain combines TRBV7-8 with TRBJ2-3; 11 nucleotides match TRBD2. CDR1 and CDR2 (germline): SGHVS, FQNEAQ. CDR3 size: 16 residues. Trimming cost V 5 bases and J 1 base; bases outside gene matches: 5. CDR3: CASSLRLAGRTDTQYF. Partial CDR3 DNA: TGTGCCAGCAGCCTCAGACTAGCGGGACGCACAGATACG.

This clone was found many times. The sequence runs out 3 residues before the end of the CDR3; the remainder is reconstructed from the germline J gene. The genes are TRBV29-1 and TRBJ1-6; no reliable D call. Per germline, CDR1 SQVTM and CDR2 ANQGSEA. This CDR3 is built from 11 residues. V lost 3 bases to trimming and J lost 7 bases, with 4 bases between them. Partial CDR3 DNA: TGCAGCGTTGAGACAAATTCACCC. Its translation: CSVETNSP. The whole CDR3 reads CSVETNSPLHF.

A word on this clone: From the germline J gene comes the end of the CDR3, since the read stops 3 residues before it. The rearrangement uses TRBV7-2 and TRBJ2-5, with unresolved D. Germline V gene sequence: CDR1 SGHTA, CDR2 FQGNSA. The CDR3 length is 12 residues. The V end lost 4 bases, the J end lost 5 bases, and 8 bases lay between the germline ends. Incomplete CDR3 DNA: TGTGCCAGCAGCTCTCTTTCGGAGACC. Translating it yields CASSSLSET. In full, the CDR3 reads CASSSLSETQYF.

This clone was seen ten or more times. The read terminates 3 residues ahead of where the CDR3 ends, so the germline J gene completes it. This sequence joins TRBV12-3 or TRBV12-4 and TRBJ1-3, with D possibly TRBD1 on 5 matching bases. The CDR3 is 15 residues long. V shed 6 bases and J shed 2 bases, with 14 bases lying between them. The CDR3: CASSPGGWAGNTIYF. The sequenced CDR3 bases are TGTGCCAGCAGCCCCGGGGGGTGGGCTGGAAACACC.

The sample holds a few counts of this clone. The CDR3 end lies 3 residues beyond the end of the read and is filled in from the germline J gene. The chain uses TRBV2 and TRBJ1-2, with D possibly being TRBD1 (5 bases). This CDR3 region has 14 residues. The V gene's germline CDR1 is SNHLY and CDR2 FYNNEI. CDR3 in amino acids: CASRKILGLYGYTF. The DNA read from the CDR3 is TGTGCCAGCAGAAAAATCTTGGGGCTTTACGGC.

This clone appeared many times. The sequence runs out 3 residues before the end of the CDR3; the remainder is reconstructed from the germline J gene. The gene calls are TRBV7-3 and TRBJ2-3; 7 bases are a match to TRBD1. The CDR3 loop spans 14 amino acids. Germline V gives CDR1 SGHTA, CDR2 FQGTGA. The V segment lost 3 bases and the J segment 4 bases; nucleotides outside the gene matches: 4. The CDR3 region is CASSFVGGPDTQYF. The sequenced part of the CDR3 DNA is TGTGCCAGCAGCTTTGTAGGGGGCCCAGATACG.

This clone was seen repeatedly, ten times or more. The CDR3 end falls 3 residues outside the read, so it is completed with the germline J gene. This rearrangement joins TRBV5-5 to TRBJ2-1; D not certain. Looked up from germline, CDR1 is SGHKS and CDR2 is YYEKEE (reference sequence). This CDR3 region has 13 residues. V was clipped by 1 base and J by 4 bases, with 6 bases between them. The CDR3: CASSLIQYNEQFF. The DNA read from the CDR3 is TGTGCCAGCAGCTTGATACAGTACAATGAG.

This clone was recorded at least ten times. Read sequence stops 3 residues before the CDR3 end, and the germline J gene provides the missing end. The chain carries TRBV20-1 and TRBJ1-1; 10 nucleotides match TRBD1. The ends lost 0 bases at V and 6 bases at J; junction bases unmatched: 10. The CDR3 spans 16 residues. Germline values: CDR1 DFQATT, CDR2 SNEGSKA (reference sequence). The chain's CDR3 is CSARDWTGGGKAEAFF. The CDR3 bases that were read are TGCAGTGCTAGAGATTGGACAGGGGGAGGAAAGGCTGAA.